This T cell receptor (beta chain) emerged from a study of blood T cell repertoires in COVID-19. Overall study context: PBMCs, B-cell-depleted T cells, or T cells were the source of the cDNA or gDNA that made up the material.

CDR3 length equals 17 residues. In germline, CDR1 is LNHDA, CDR2 SQIVND (reference sequence). Unmatched junction bases numbered 11, after V lost 5 bases and J lost 0 bases. Sequencing used immunoSEQ multiplex PCR; TCRdb keeps in-frame clones, though not all of them. The repertoire includes approximately 240,000 clones, roughly three quarters of them detected once, and 3% to 4% sits in the top ten. Sequenced sample: peripheral blood. This sequence joins TRBV19 and TRBJ2-3, with TRBD2 matching over 7 bases. The receptor was isolated from a woman between 35 and 50 years old with active or convalescent COVID-19. The CDR3 coding sequence is TGTGCCAGTAGTCCGGGCCTAGGCGGGGGTAGCACAGATACGCAGTATTTT. This encodes CASSPGLGGGSTDTQYF.